A selection of T cell receptor beta chains follows, all from one sample in a study of response to subunit inactivated influenza vaccine. Each CDR3 protein is one row after TCRdb ran MiXCR on the RT-PCR reads. The sample has 600,000 to 850,000 distinct CDR3 sequences; 14% are singletons. This specimen consisted of PBMCs from blood, obtained around 14 days before vaccination. The receptors come from a man aged 50-59 years who received an inactivated influenza vaccine. The CDR3 runs from the conserved cysteine through the conserved F or W. Fields, in order: J gene, D gene, clone size, V gene, CDR3 protein, CDR3 DNA. D genes are given only for firm matches. Clone size is shown for a subset of rows, as once, few, many or a class of expanded clone.

J gene: TRBJ2-1
D gene: TRBD1
clone size: few
V gene: TRBV2
CDR3 protein: CAIDRAKYNEQFF
CDR3 DNA: TGTGCCATCGACAGGGCGAAATACAATGAGCAGTTCTTC

J gene: TRBJ2-2
D gene: TRBD2
clone size: many
V gene: TRBV5-1
CDR3 protein: CASSLGLAVTGELFF
CDR3 DNA: TGCGCCAGCAGCTTGGGACTAGCGGTCACCGGGGAGCTGTTTTTT

J gene: TRBJ2-1
D gene: NA
clone size: many
V gene: TRBV11-2
CDR3 protein: CASSLMGVSGDEQFF
CDR3 DNA: TGTGCCAGCAGCTTAATGGGGGTATCAGGTGATGAGCAGTTCTTC

J gene: TRBJ2-2
D gene: TRBD1
clone size: NA
V gene: TRBV27
CDR3 protein: CASRATGAVGELFF
CDR3 DNA: TGTGCCAGCAGGGCGACAGGGGCGGTCGGGGAGCTGTTTTTT

J gene: TRBJ2-5
D gene: TRBD2
clone size: few
V gene: TRBV7-6
CDR3 protein: CASSFTLASWGTQYF
CDR3 DNA: TGTGCCAGCAGCTTCACACTAGCGTCTTGGGGGACCCAGTACTTC

J gene: TRBJ2-7
D gene: TRBD2
clone size: few
V gene: TRBV4-2
CDR3 protein: CASSQGRTLTSGKTYEQYF
CDR3 DNA: TGTGCCAGCAGCCAAGGGAGGACCCTCACTAGCGGAAAAACCTACGAGCAGTACTTC

J gene: TRBJ2-4
D gene: NA
clone size: few
V gene: TRBV2
CDR3 protein: CASRADYHDIQYF
CDR3 DNA: TGTGCCAGCAGGGCGGACTACCATGACATTCAGTACTTC

J gene: TRBJ2-7
D gene: NA
clone size: NA
V gene: TRBV7-2
CDR3 protein: CAGSLAMLGDEQYF
CDR3 DNA: TGTGCCGGCAGCTTAGCGATGCTCGGGGACGAGCAGTACTTC

J gene: TRBJ1-5
D gene: TRBD1
clone size: few
V gene: TRBV28
CDR3 protein: CASSLFRTGYNQPQHF
CDR3 DNA: TGTGCCAGCAGTTTATTTAGGACAGGGTACAATCAGCCCCAGCATTTT

J gene: TRBJ2-2
D gene: NA
clone size: NA
V gene: TRBV29-1
CDR3 protein: CSVAGTGELFF
CDR3 DNA: TGCAGCGTAGCAGGAACCGGGGAGCTGTTTTTT

J gene: TRBJ2-2
D gene: TRBD1
clone size: NA
V gene: TRBV6-2/TRBV6-3
CDR3 protein: CASRLQGDTGELFF
CDR3 DNA: TGTGCCAGCAGACTTCAGGGGGACACCGGGGAGCTGTTTTTT

J gene: TRBJ1-2
D gene: NA
clone size: few
V gene: TRBV7-8
CDR3 protein: CASSLAVDSSYGYTF
CDR3 DNA: TGTGCCAGCAGCTTAGCCGTCGACAGTTCCTATGGCTACACCTTC

J gene: TRBJ2-3
D gene: NA
clone size: NA
V gene: TRBV28
CDR3 protein: CASSGGQISTDTQYF
CDR3 DNA: TGTGCCAGCAGTGGCGGACAGATAAGCACAGATACGCAGTATTTT

J gene: TRBJ2-7
D gene: TRBD1
clone size: NA
V gene: TRBV28
CDR3 protein: CASRSTGQGYEQYF
CDR3 DNA: TGTGCCAGCCGTTCGACGGGACAGGGTTACGAGCAGTACTTC

J gene: TRBJ2-3
D gene: NA
clone size: NA
V gene: TRBV3-1
CDR3 protein: CASSQTGITDTQYF
CDR3 DNA: TGTGCCAGCAGCCAAACGGGAATCACAGATACGCAGTATTTT

J gene: TRBJ1-1
D gene: NA
clone size: NA
V gene: TRBV20-1
CDR3 protein: CSARDYLNTEAFF
CDR3 DNA: TGCAGTGCTAGGGATTACTTGAACACTGAAGCTTTCTTT

J gene: TRBJ2-2
D gene: NA
clone size: NA
V gene: TRBV20-1
CDR3 protein: CSARYRSTGELFF
CDR3 DNA: TGCAGTGCTAGGTACAGGAGCACCGGGGAGCTGTTTTTT

J gene: TRBJ2-7
D gene: NA
clone size: few
V gene: TRBV7-2
CDR3 protein: CASSRQRGKVYEQYF
CDR3 DNA: TGTGCCAGCAGCCGCCAAAGGGGCAAAGTCTACGAGCAGTACTTC

J gene: TRBJ2-6
D gene: NA
clone size: NA
V gene: TRBV5-4
CDR3 protein: CASSSPRLGTGANVLTF
CDR3 DNA: TGTGCCAGCAGCTCCCCCCGGCTTGGCACTGGGGCCAACGTCCTGACTTTC